This T cell receptor (beta chain) is from a study of blood T cell repertoires in COVID-19. Two negative PCRs, clearance, or symptom resolution characterized the recovered Cohort 3 donors. Data came from immunoSEQ multiplex PCR; TCRdb stores just in-frame clones and leaves some out. The sample records some 250,000 clones, approximately 90% being singletons. Germline loops: CDR1 SGHKS, CDR2 YYEKEE (reference sequence). Trimming shortened V by 0 bases and J by 9 bases, and 16 bases separated the two germline ends. This CDR3 comprises 14 residues. The TCR originated in a man aged 35-49 years who had recovered from COVID-19. The chain has TRBV5-5 and TRBJ2-7, with D maybe TRBD1 (6 bases). Sequences were obtained from PBMCs or T cells enriched from blood (not recorded which). The CDR3 sequence is CASSLAEGQGRQYF. The CDR3 DNA is TGTGCCAGCAGCTTGGCCGAGGGTCAGGGGCGGCAGTACTTC. Combining the CDR3 with reference TRBV5-5 and TRBJ2-7 gives the whole variable domain DAGVTQSPTHLIKTRGQQVTLRCSPISGHKSVSWYQQVLGQGPQFIFQYYEKEERGRGNFPDRFSARQFPNYSSELNVNALLLGDSALYLCASSLAEGQGRQYFGPGTRLTVT.